This paragraph covers one TCR beta chain sequence. What it binds is unknown. Amplification used 60 Vbeta primers and 13 Jbeta primers. Data came from immunoSEQ multiplex PCR; TCRdb stores just in-frame clones and leaves some out. Here the sample spans under 250,000 clones, around four fifths being singletons. The data were obtained in a study of cytomegalovirus exposure and HLA in healthy donors. Turning to the study itself: Roughly 180 million T cells yielded 90 million to 130 million unique TCR beta sequences, as an earlier analysis found. Drawn from HLA-typed donors, approximately 86 million unique TCRs were held in an early data release.

Findings of the study overall: Earlier analysis found most TCR beta V segments productive about 87% or about 30% of the time.

CDR1 and CDR2 (germline): SGHDT, YYEEEE. The CDR3 is made up of 14 amino acids. V was shortened by 0 bases and J by 1 base, with 8 bases between the two germline ends. Sequenced: PBMCs. The rearrangement links TRBV5-6 to TRBJ2-7, with D uncertain. This clonotype was obtained from a boy aged 5-17 years in good health and CMV-seronegative. The CDR3 is CASSLVPVSYEQYF. The CDR3 DNA follows: TGTGCCAGCAGCTTGGTTCCGGTTTCCTACGAGCAGTACTTC.